Presented here are 13 T cell receptor beta chains from one specimen sequenced in a study of beta chain features in type 1 diabetes. General observations from the study: Patients with Type 1 diabetes showed moderately but significantly shorter TCRB CDR3s in all four CD4+ subsets.

Sequenced material consisted of expressed TCRB transcripts (all of the isolated RNA was reverse transcribed). Generated by immunoSEQ multiplex PCR, the TCRdb table keeps only in-frame clones and is missing some. The sample includes 200,000 to 300,000 clones, just over 20% of them seen just once. Antigens for these TCRs are unknown. The source material was naive CD4+ T cells from blood. The receptors stem from a woman in her thirties or forties with type 1 diabetes.

The chain couples TRBV29-1 to TRBJ1-1; 9 positions agree with TRBD1. Trimming took 7 bases from V and 4 from J; bases not matched to a gene: 4. The CDR3 loop spans 12 amino acids. CDR1 is SQVTM and CDR2 is ANQGSEA in the germline V gene. CDR3 bases: TGCAGCGCTATGGACAGGGGCACTGAAGCTTTCTTT. Its protein product is CSAMDRGTEAFF. Together with reference TRBV29-1 and TRBJ1-1, the CDR3 gives the full variable domain: SAVISQKPSRDICQRGTSLTIQCQVDSQVTMMFWYRQQPGQSLTLIATANQGSEATYESGFVIDKFPISRPNLTFSTLTVSNMSPEDSSIYLCSAMDRGTEAFFGQGTRLTVV.

The chain recombines TRBV30 with TRBJ1-4; weak D call: TRBD1 (6 bases). This CDR3 has 13 amino acids. From germline, CDR1 is GTSNPN and CDR2 SVGIG (reference sequence). V was shortened by 4 bases and J by 8 bases, with 14 bases between the two germline ends. The chain's CDR3 is CAWNTGTIEKLFF. DNA for the CDR3: TGTGCCTGGAATACAGGGACGATAGAAAAACTGTTTTTT. Full variable domain (missing parts from reference TRBV30 and TRBJ1-4): SQTIHQWPATLVQPVGSPLSLECTVEGTSNPNLYWYRQAAGRGLQLLFYSVGIGQISSEVPQNLSASRPQDRQFILSSKKLLLSDSGFYLCAWNTGTIEKLFFGSGTQLSVL.

This clone has only a few counts. V gene TRBV27 combines with J gene TRBJ2-7; TRBD1 aligns across 9 bases. This CDR3 has 14 residues. The V gene's germline CDR1 is MNHEY and CDR2 SMNVEV (reference sequence). After removal of 8 bases from V and 0 bases from J, the junction contained 5 bases not matched to a gene. The CDR3 loop reads CASRRTGVSYEQYF. CDR3 in DNA: TGTGCCAGCCGAAGGACAGGGGTCTCCTACGAGCAGTACTTC.

This clone came up a few times. The CDR3: CASNPSGAPSNYGYTF. Here the CDR3 DNA reads TGTGCCAGCAACCCGTCAGGGGCGCCTTCAAACTATGGCTACACCTTC. The chain uses TRBV28 and TRBJ1-2; possibly TRBD1 for D (6 bases). Trimming took 7 bases from V and 2 from J, leaving 20 bases between them. This CDR3 is built from 16 residues. Germline CDR1 is MDHEN and CDR2 is SYDVKM.

V gene TRBV18 combines with J gene TRBJ2-1; D ambiguous. This CDR3 comprises 16 residues. The V gene's germline CDR1 is KGHSH and CDR2 LQKENI. The V gene lost 4 bases and the J gene lost 0 bases, with 13 bases spanning the gap. CDR3 loop: CASSLIEYGSYNEQFF. The CDR3 nucleotides read TGTGCCAGCTCACTCATCGAATACGGCTCCTACAATGAGCAGTTCTTC.

This clone appeared a few times. The rearrangement links TRBV7-8 to TRBJ1-5, with D possibly matching TRBD1 (5 bases). The CDR3 loop spans 13 amino acids. Germline V gene data show CDR1 as SGHVS and CDR2 as FQNEAQ. V lost 8 bases and J 5 bases, leaving 13 bases between the germline ends. The CDR3 sequence: CASCSQGDQPQHF. CDR3 in DNA: TGTGCCAGCTGCTCTCAGGGTGATCAGCCCCAGCATTTT.

The J gene is TRBJ1-2, the V gene TRBV4-1, with unresolved D. Trimming removed 1 base at V and 2 bases at J, with 5 bases between. The CDR3 totals 13 residues. Germline CDR1 and CDR2: MGHRA and YSYEKL. The CDR3 nucleotides read TGCGCCAGCAGCCAAGGTCGGAACTATGGCTACACCTTC. It encodes CASSQGRNYGYTF.

Only a few counts were recorded for this clone. This chain's CDR3 is CSWSSTDTQYF. The CDR3 nucleotides read TGCAGTTGGAGTAGCACAGATACGCAGTATTTT. The chain carries TRBV20-1 and TRBJ2-3, with D unclear. This CDR3 region has 11 residues. The V and J ends lost 8 bases and 0 bases respectively, with 6 bases between them. Germline values: CDR1 DFQATT, CDR2 SNEGSKA (reference sequence).

The chain has TRBV19 and TRBJ2-3; D is unresolved. The length of the CDR3 is 12 residues. CDR1 and CDR2 (germline): LNHDA, SQIVND (reference sequence). V lost 3 bases and J 6 bases, leaving 7 bases between the germline ends. The CDR3 DNA reads TGTGCCAGTAGTATCGTTTCGGATACGCAGTATTTT. Encoded protein: CASSIVSDTQYF.

The sample holds a few counts of this clone. The genes are TRBV20-1 and TRBJ2-5; D gene uncertain. Germline V gives CDR1 DFQATT, CDR2 SNEGSKA (reference sequence). This CDR3 comprises 11 residues. Trimming took off 0 bases at V and 5 bases at J, with 4 bases between the two ends. The CDR3 DNA reads TGCAGTGCTAGAGAAGCGGAGACCCAGTACTTC. Protein: CSAREAETQYF.

The rearrangement links TRBV7-9 to TRBJ1-1; 9 positions match TRBD1. CDR1 and CDR2 (germline): SEHNR, FQNEAQ (reference sequence). V lost 1 base and J lost 2; bases outside the gene matches: 8. The CDR3 sequence is 17 residues long. CDR3 sequence reads: CASSLGPDRGPNTEAFF. DNA for the CDR3: TGTGCCAGCAGCTTAGGCCCGGACAGGGGCCCTAACACTGAAGCTTTCTTT.

This clone was seen a few times. The DNA for the CDR3 is TGCGCCAGCAGCCTTTCAGGGGATAGCAATCAGCCCCAGCATTTT. This sequence encodes CASSLSGDSNQPQHF. The chain couples TRBV5-1 to TRBJ1-5, with D possibly TRBD1 on 6 matching bases. This CDR3 spans 15 amino acids. Germline CDR1 is SGHRS and CDR2 is YFSETQ. V gave up 4 bases and J gave up 0 bases, with 11 bases separating them.

V gene TRBV10-3 combines with J gene TRBJ2-1; the match to TRBD2 covers 8 bases. Germline V CDR1 and CDR2: ENHRY, SYGVKD. The trim removed 6 bases at V and 4 bases at J, leaving 11 bases unmatched. The CDR3 contains 16 residues. The chain's CDR3 is CAIRTGTSGGYNEQFF. Here the CDR3 DNA reads TGTGCCATCAGGACAGGAACTAGCGGTGGATACAATGAGCAGTTCTTC.